Described below is a single TCR beta chain sequence and its context. Its antigen is unidentified. Here immunoSEQ multiplex PCR was the method, and the copy in TCRdb shows in-frame clones only, minus some. This repertoire shows some 14,000 clones, roughly 74% found once; its top ten account for less than 3.5%. V gave up 4 bases and J gave up 5 bases, with 9 bases separating them. Germline lookup yields CDR1 MNHEY and CDR2 SMNVEV (reference sequence). The CDR3 consists of 12 residues. Specified time point: after neoadjuvant nivolumab, at surgical resection. Blood cells were analyzed directly, without culture or expansion. These data come from a study of neoadjuvant anti-PD-1 for oral cavity cancer. Study-wide background: Non-progressing patients received a fourth nivolumab dose near day 43, then surgery on days 50-56. Study results and limitations: Higher pretreatment blood Treg/Th17 ratios correlated with higher pretreatment blood and lower post-treatment tumor TCRbeta clonality. PBMC Gini-index clonality exceeded responders' in non-responders post-nivolumab.

The V and J genes are TRBV27 and TRBJ2-7; D unresolved. The sample was PBMCs, taken after nivolumab (anti-PD-1) treatment. The TCR originated in a person aged 40 to 85 with oral cavity squamous cell carcinoma. The CDR3 loop is CASSSQPHEQYF. DNA of the CDR3: TGTGCCAGCAGTTCCCAGCCCCACGAGCAGTACTTC.